Shown below are 32 T cell receptor beta chains from a single sample sequenced in a study of blood T cell repertoires in COVID-19. The method was immunoSEQ multiplex PCR; TCRdb's version includes in-frame clones alone and lacks a portion of them. This table holds 110,000 or so clones, around 82% found once. Sequencing was performed on peripheral blood. These receptors originate from a human donor in a cohort sampled during active or convalescent COVID-19.

V usage is TRBV10-3 and J usage is TRBJ2-7, with D possibly TRBD1 on 6 matching bases. Deletions cut 10 bases from V and 0 bases from J, with 13 bases between. This CDR3 is 13 amino acids long. Germline-derived CDR1 and CDR2 are ENHRY and SYGVKD. CDR3 protein: CATKDSFSYEQYF. In DNA, the CDR3 is TGTGCCACCAAGGACAGTTTCTCCTACGAGCAGTACTTC.

The gene calls are TRBV28 and TRBJ1-5; no reliable D call. The CDR3 totals 13 residues. The V gene's germline CDR1 is MDHEN and CDR2 SYDVKM. Trimming cost V 3 bases and J 6 bases, with 9 bases left between them. This CDR3 is CASSFGVGQPQHF. CDR3 sequence (DNA): TGTGCCAGCAGTTTCGGGGTGGGTCAGCCCCAGCATTTT.

CDR3 amino acids: CASSKTEIKNIQYF. The CDR3 DNA reads as TGTGCCAGCAGCAAGACAGAGATTAAAAACATTCAGTACTTC. The rearrangement links TRBV13 to TRBJ2-4; tentatively, D is TRBD1 (5 bases). Germline CDR1 is PRHDT and CDR2 is FYEKMQ (reference sequence). The CDR3 runs 14 residues. V was trimmed by 5 bases and J by 4 bases, leaving 12 bases between them.

V is TRBV19 and J is TRBJ1-3, with D unclear. Trimming shortened V by 5 bases and J by 0 bases, and 11 bases separated the two germline ends. Per germline, CDR1 LNHDA and CDR2 SQIVND (reference sequence). The CDR3 extends over 15 amino acids. The CDR3 protein is CASSPGRYSGNTIYF. The CDR3 DNA reads as TGTGCCAGTAGTCCCGGTCGGTACTCTGGAAACACCATATATTTT.

This rearrangement joins TRBV5-6 to TRBJ2-3, with TRBD2 as a possible D gene (5 bases). With 0 bases removed from V and 4 bases from J, the gap between germline ends came to 9 bases. Germline values: CDR1 SGHDT, CDR2 YYEEEE. There are 14 residues in the CDR3. CDR3 sequence (DNA): TGTGCCAGCAGCTTGGGGCGGGTCGCAGATACGCAGTATTTT. Translation gives CASSLGRVADTQYF.

The chain employs TRBV19 and TRBJ2-1, with D perhaps TRBD2 (6 bases). The germline CDR1 and CDR2 sequences are LNHDA and SQIVND (reference sequence). The CDR3 contains 14 residues. V was clipped by 8 bases and J by 0 bases, with 11 bases between them. The CDR3 bases are TGTGCCAGTGCCCTGGGGGGCTCCTACAATGAGCAGTTCTTC. This codes for CASALGGSYNEQFF.

The genes are TRBV18 and TRBJ2-2, with D possibly being TRBD2 (6 bases). The germline CDR1 and CDR2 sequences are KGHSH and LQKENI. V was cut by 0 bases and J by 6 bases, with 20 bases left in between. CDR3 length equals 18 residues. CDR3 DNA: TGTGCCAGCTCACCACCGCATTTCGGGCAGGGAGGACCCGGGGAGCTGTTTTTT. Translated, it gives CASSPPHFGQGGPGELFF.

The chain couples TRBV5-4 to TRBJ2-1; 7 bases match TRBD1. In germline, CDR1 is SGHNT, CDR2 YYREEE (reference sequence). The V gene end was trimmed by 4 bases and the J gene end by 4 bases; junction bases not matched to a gene: 8. The length of the CDR3 is 15 residues. The DNA of the CDR3 is TGTGCCAGCAGCCCCGACAGGGCTCCTTACAATGAGCAGTTCTTC. This translates into CASSPDRAPYNEQFF.

This chain links TRBV24-1 with TRBJ1-4; D unclear. V shed 7 bases and J shed 6 bases, with 14 bases lying between them. Germline V gene data show CDR1 as KGHDR and CDR2 as SFDVKD. The CDR3 runs 14 residues. CDR3 sequence: CATRTRGYDEKLFF. For the CDR3, the DNA is TGTGCCACCAGGACAAGAGGGTATGATGAAAAACTGTTTTTT.

This clone was recorded a few times. The chain employs TRBV18 and TRBJ1-2; D gene ambiguous. The CDR3 covers 15 residues. The V end was cut by 6 bases, the J end by 1 base, with 15 bases between. From germline, CDR1 is KGHSH and CDR2 LQKENI. CDR3 in amino acids: CASSPSPLYNYGYTF. The CDR3 DNA follows: TGTGCCAGCTCCCCTAGCCCTCTTTATAACTATGGCTACACCTTC.

CDR3 bases: TGTGCCAGCAGCTGGACGGCAGGGGTAGCTAACTATGGCTACACCTTC. It is translated as CASSWTAGVANYGYTF. The J gene is TRBJ1-2, the V gene TRBV11-1, with a weak D call TRBD1 (6 bases). In germline, CDR1 is SGHAT, CDR2 FQDESV (reference sequence). The CDR3 has 16 residues. V was clipped by 4 bases and J by 0 bases, with 15 bases between them.

The V gene is TRBV5-1, the J gene TRBJ2-5; TRBD2 agrees at 14 bases. CDR1 and CDR2 from the germline V gene are SGHRS and YFSETQ. The CDR3 is 18 amino acids. V shed 9 bases, J shed 5 bases, and the junction held 18 bases outside the gene matches. The CDR3 sequence is CATRTGTSGGPLVETQYF. As DNA, the CDR3 is TGCGCCACCAGGACCGGGACTAGCGGGGGTCCACTCGTGGAGACCCAGTACTTC. The whole variable domain, remainder taken from reference TRBV5-1 and TRBJ2-5, is KAGVTQTPRYLIKTRGQQVTLSCSPISGHRSVSWYQQTPGQGLQFLFEYFSETQRNKGNFPGRFSGRQFSNSRSEMNVSTLELGDSALYLCATRTGTSGGPLVETQYFGPGTRLLVL.

The chain recombines TRBV5-1 with TRBJ2-5; 8 bases are a match to TRBD1. Trimming cost V 7 bases and J 0 bases; bases outside gene matches: 5. Germline CDR1 SGHRS, CDR2 YFSETQ. The CDR3 totals 14 residues. The CDR3 bases are TGCGCCAGCGGACAGGGCCGGGACCAAGAGACCCAGTACTTC. Residues: CASGQGRDQETQYF.

This chain connects TRBV7-8 to TRBJ1-3; D remains unclear. CDR3 size: 16 residues. Trimming shortened V by 2 bases and J by 2 bases, and 13 bases separated the two germline ends. Germline V gene lookup returns CDR1 SGHVS and CDR2 FQNEAQ. The CDR3 spells CASSLNSLTTGNTIYF. In nucleotides, the CDR3 is TGTGCCAGCAGCTTAAATTCCCTTACAACTGGAAACACCATATATTTT. Combining the CDR3 with reference TRBV7-8 and TRBJ1-3 gives the whole variable domain GAGVSQSPRYKVAKRGQDVALRCDPISGHVSLFWYQQALGQGPEFLTYFQNEAQLDKSGLPSDRFFAERPEGSVSTLKIQRTQQEDSAVYLCASSLNSLTTGNTIYFGEGSWLTVV.

The chain links TRBV18 to TRBJ2-7; maybe TRBD1 (5 bases). The germline gives CDR1 KGHSH, CDR2 LQKENI. Trimming took off 3 bases at V and 7 bases at J, with 19 bases between the two ends. This CDR3 region has 15 residues. The CDR3 bases are TGTGCCAGCTCACCCGGACATCTCGTTTCGGATGAGCAGTACTTC. The encoded protein is CASSPGHLVSDEQYF.

The rearrangement uses TRBV11-2 and TRBJ1-6, with 7 bases lining up with TRBD1. Germline CDR1 is SGHAT and CDR2 is FQNNGV. The CDR3 runs 14 residues. V lost 4 bases to trimming and J lost 10 bases; unmatched junction nucleotides: 7. The CDR3 region has the DNA TGTGCCAGCAGCTCCCGGGACAGTAGGTCACCCCTCCACTTT. Translating it yields CASSSRDSRSPLHF.

This chain uses TRBV6-5 with TRBJ2-1; 7 bases are a match to TRBD2. V lost 6 bases, J lost 8 bases, and 13 bases stayed unmatched. CDR1 and CDR2 from the germline V gene are MNHEY and SVGAGI. The CDR3 has 15 amino acids. CDR3 DNA: TGTGCCAGCAGGAGTACGGCGGGAGAGGTCGATGAGCAGTTCTTC. Its translation: CASRSTAGEVDEQFF.

The rearrangement links TRBV5-6 to TRBJ1-5, with no clear D. V shed 0 bases and J shed 0 bases, with 16 bases lying between them. The CDR3 is 18 residues long. Germline lookup yields CDR1 SGHDT and CDR2 YYEEEE. CDR3 nucleotides: TGTGCCAGCAGCTTGGGGCAGAAAATACAAAATAGCAATCAGCCCCAGCATTTT. Translating gives CASSLGQKIQNSNQPQHF.

This chain connects TRBV5-5 to TRBJ1-6; a possible D gene is TRBD1 (6 bases). The CDR3 contains 15 residues. Germline lookup yields CDR1 SGHKS and CDR2 YYEKEE (reference sequence). The V end lost 1 base, the J end lost 6 bases, and 11 bases lay between the germline ends. The CDR3 protein is CASSLTGRANSPLHF. For the CDR3, the DNA is TGTGCCAGCAGCTTGACAGGGAGAGCTAATTCACCCCTCCACTTT.

The V call is TRBV3-1 (or the pseudogene TRBV3-2), the J call TRBJ2-3; D not resolved. With 4 bases removed from V and 0 bases from J, the gap between germline ends came to 8 bases. This CDR3 contains 14 residues. Germline CDR1 is LGHDT and CDR2 is YNNKEL (reference sequence). The CDR3 coding sequence is TGTGCCAGCAGCCTCCTAGTTAGCACAGATACGCAGTATTTT. Protein product: CASSLLVSTDTQYF.

The chain is built from TRBV25-1 and TRBJ2-2; D gene uncertain. Germline V gives CDR1 MGHDK, CDR2 SYGVNS. Trimming took 4 bases from V and 7 from J, leaving 7 bases between them. This CDR3 has 12 amino acids. CDR3 sequence (DNA): TGTGCCAGCAGTGGTTACAACGGGGAGCTGTTTTTT. This codes for CASSGYNGELFF.

This clone was seen many times. The CDR3 DNA reads TGTGCCAGCACTAGAGGGGGAAACGTTAATTCACCCCTCCACTTT. Translating gives CASTRGGNVNSPLHF. This chain links TRBV19 with TRBJ1-6; tentative D call: TRBD1 (6 bases). Germline values: CDR1 LNHDA, CDR2 SQIVND (reference sequence). Trimming cost V 9 bases and J 6 bases, with 18 bases left between them. CDR3 size: 15 residues.

This clone was counted between two and nine times. The V and J genes are TRBV7-8 and TRBJ1-1; D is perhaps TRBD1 (5 bases). The CDR3 contains 15 residues. Trimming left V 5 bases short and J 1 base short, with 14 bases between. Looked up from germline, CDR1 is SGHVS and CDR2 is FQNEAQ. CDR3 sequence: CASSPYSDRNTEAFF. DNA for the CDR3: TGTGCCAGCAGCCCTTATAGTGACAGGAACACTGAAGCTTTCTTT. The variable domain in full, with the rest retrieved from reference TRBV7-8 and TRBJ1-1, is GAGVSQSPRYKVAKRGQDVALRCDPISGHVSLFWYQQALGQGPEFLTYFQNEAQLDKSGLPSDRFFAERPEGSVSTLKIQRTQQEDSAVYLCASSPYSDRNTEAFFGQGTRLTVV.

This clone has just a few counts. The chain uses TRBV6-6 and TRBJ1-1, with a weak D call TRBD1 (6 bases). Trimming left V 7 bases short and J 1 base short, with 10 bases between. Germline V gene data show CDR1 as MNHNY and CDR2 as SVGAGI (reference sequence). The CDR3 spans 13 residues. CDR3 sequence: CASKRQENTEAFF. In DNA form, the CDR3 reads TGTGCCAGCAAGCGACAGGAGAACACTGAAGCTTTCTTT.

V gene TRBV28 combines with J gene TRBJ1-4; TRBD1 matches 9 bases. The length of the CDR3 is 15 residues. After removal of 1 base from V and 6 bases from J, the junction contained 3 bases not matched to a gene. Germline V gene data show CDR1 as MDHEN and CDR2 as SYDVKM. The CDR3 here is CASSLYRGRYEKLFF. The CDR3 region has the DNA TGTGCCAGCAGTTTATACAGGGGGCGATATGAAAAACTGTTTTTT.

The sample holds one count of this clone. The rearrangement uses TRBV11-2 and TRBJ2-7; D uncertain. With 0 bases removed from V and 4 bases from J, the gap between germline ends came to 16 bases. The germline CDR1 and CDR2 sequences are SGHAT and FQNNGV. The CDR3 runs to 16 residues. The CDR3, as DNA: TGTGCCAGCAGCTTAGAACGAACAGTAAAGGCTTACGAGCAGTACTTC. This translates into CASSLERTVKAYEQYF.

The rearrangement links TRBV9 to TRBJ2-3; TRBD2 matches 7 bases. Unmatched junction bases numbered 8, after V lost 4 bases and J lost 0 bases. The CDR3 is 16 amino acids. The V gene's germline CDR1 is SGDLS and CDR2 YYNGEE. CDR3 region: CASSRSISGSTDTQYF. CDR3 nucleotides: TGTGCCAGCAGCCGAAGCATTAGCGGGAGCACAGATACGCAGTATTTT.

This clone was picked up a small number of times. V is TRBV29-1 and J is TRBJ1-2; perhaps TRBD1 as D (6 bases). The CDR3 covers 14 residues. Germline values: CDR1 SQVTM, CDR2 ANQGSEA. V lost 6 bases and J 8 bases, leaving 22 bases between the germline ends. The CDR3 sequence is CSVGTDRFVFGYTF. The CDR3 bases are TGCAGCGTAGGGACGGACAGATTCGTTTTCGGCTACACCTTC.

The rearrangement uses TRBV6-5 and TRBJ1-2; D perhaps matches TRBD1 (5 bases). Per germline, CDR1 MNHEY and CDR2 SVGAGI. Between the trimmed V and J ends, which lost 6 bases and 4 bases, there was a span of 15 bases. This CDR3 is built from 14 residues. The CDR3 coding sequence is TGTGCCAGCAGGTCGGACATATATTCCTATGGCTACACCTTC. Translation gives CASRSDIYSYGYTF.

The CDR3 sequence: CASSQPGQGKYNEQFF. The DNA for the CDR3 is TGTGCCAGCAGCCAACCGGGACAGGGGAAATACAATGAGCAGTTCTTC. The chain combines TRBV2 with TRBJ2-1; 10 bases are shared with TRBD1. The germline CDR1 and CDR2 sequences are SNHLY and FYNNEI. The CDR3 is made up of 16 amino acids. Losses at the gene ends were 6 bases for V and 4 bases for J; bases not matched to a gene: 9.

This sequence joins TRBV10-1 and TRBJ2-7; D gene uncertain. With 4 bases removed from V and 0 bases from J, the gap between germline ends came to 4 bases. The CDR3 is made up of 12 amino acids. Germline CDR1 reads WNHNN; CDR2 reads SYGVQD (reference sequence). The CDR3 region has the DNA TGCGCCAGCAGTGTCAGCTCCTACGAGCAGTACTTC. It specifies CASSVSSYEQYF.

V usage is TRBV5-1 and J usage is TRBJ1-2; TRBD1 matches 8 bases. Germline-derived CDR1 and CDR2 are SGHRS and YFSETQ. V was clipped by 0 bases and J by 4 bases; unmatched bases: 2. The CDR3 has 14 residues. DNA of the CDR3: TGCGCCAGCAGCTTGGCAGGGGGCTTCTATGGCTACACCTTC. Amino acid sequence: CASSLAGGFYGYTF. The full variable domain, its missing parts supplied by reference TRBV5-1 and TRBJ1-2, is KAGVTQTPRYLIKTRGQQVTLSCSPISGHRSVSWYQQTPGQGLQFLFEYFSETQRNKGNFPGRFSGRQFSNSRSEMNVSTLELGDSALYLCASSLAGGFYGYTFGSGTRLTVV.